The next 21 T cell receptor beta chains were all read from a single sample in a study of control samples from healthy donors and cancer patients. TCRdb keeps only in-frame clones here, not all; method: immunoSEQ multiplex PCR. The repertoire holds under 450,000 clones, with approximately 90% as singletons. Sequenced input: PBMCs. The receptor set was obtained from a man aged 35 to 55 with head and neck cancer.

This chain links TRBV18 with TRBJ2-5; no firm D call. CDR1 is KGHSH and CDR2 is LQKENI in the germline V gene. The V and J ends lost 2 bases and 2 bases respectively, with 12 bases between them. The CDR3 spans 15 residues. CDR3 nucleotides: TGTGCCAGCTCACCATCCGGCAGTCTTCAAGAGACCCAGTACTTC. It codes for CASSPSGSLQETQYF. Together with reference TRBV18 and TRBJ2-5, the CDR3 gives the full variable domain: NAGVMQNPRHLVRRRGQEARLRCSPMKGHSHVYWYRQLPEEGLKFMVYLQKENIIDESGMPKERFSAEFPKEGPSILRIQQVVRGDSAAYFCASSPSGSLQETQYFGPGTRLLVL.

This clone was seen just once. V is TRBV5-4 and J is TRBJ2-3, with a tentative D call TRBD1 (6 bases). Trimming shortened V by 1 base and J by 3 bases, and 12 bases separated the two germline ends. The CDR3 sequence is 15 residues long. CDR1 and CDR2 (germline): SGHNT, YYREEE (reference sequence). The CDR3, as DNA: TGTGCCAGCAGCTTGAAGGGGGATTGGACAGATACGCAGTATTTT. Its protein product is CASSLKGDWTDTQYF.

Details on this clone: One junction end disagrees with the germline gene, perhaps due to a read error. Other DNA sequences of this sample code for an identical CDR3. The gene calls are TRBV6-5 and TRBJ2-7; the D gene is possibly TRBD2 (5 bases). Germline lookup yields CDR1 MNHEY and CDR2 SVGAGI. The CDR3 sequence is 15 residues long. The CDR3 spells CASSYSPGSSYEQYF. For the CDR3, the DNA is TGTGCCAGCAGCTACTCCCCGGGGAGTTCCTACGAGCAGTACTTC.

The V and J genes are TRBV9 and TRBJ1-2; the match to TRBD1 covers 7 bases. Per the germline V gene, CDR1 is SGDLS and CDR2 is YYNGEE. J lost 4 bases, V lost 0 bases, and 3 bases had no gene match. The length of the CDR3 is 14 residues. The CDR3: CASSVDRGRYGYTF. The CDR3 DNA reads TGTGCCAGCAGCGTAGATAGGGGGCGCTATGGCTACACCTTC.

The rearrangement uses TRBV18 and TRBJ1-3; D gene uncertain. Trimming cost V 5 bases and J 0 bases, with 11 bases left between them. The CDR3 is 15 residues long. Germline-derived CDR1 and CDR2 are KGHSH and LQKENI. For the CDR3, the DNA is TGTGCCAGCTCAGCAACTTCGAGCTCTGGAAACACCATATATTTT. Amino acid sequence: CASSATSSSGNTIYF. The whole variable domain, remainder taken from reference TRBV18 and TRBJ1-3, is NAGVMQNPRHLVRRRGQEARLRCSPMKGHSHVYWYRQLPEEGLKFMVYLQKENIIDESGMPKERFSAEFPKEGPSILRIQQVVRGDSAAYFCASSATSSSGNTIYFGEGSWLTVV.

V is TRBV2 and J is TRBJ1-2; 7 bases match TRBD1. V lost 7 bases to trimming and J lost 4 bases; unmatched junction nucleotides: 12. CDR1 SNHLY and CDR2 FYNNEI come from the germline V gene. This CDR3 is built from 15 residues. The CDR3 DNA sequence: TGTGCCAGCACGAATAGACAGGGAGGCGGCTATGGCTACACCTTC. Amino acid sequence: CASTNRQGGGYGYTF.

A single count supports this clone. CDR3 sequence (DNA): TGTGCCATCTGGGAGGCGGGACTTATAGGTGAGCAGTTCTTC. Translation gives CAIWEAGLIGEQFF. This rearrangement joins TRBV10-3 to TRBJ2-1; maybe TRBD2 (6 bases). The CDR3 extends over 14 amino acids. CDR1 is ENHRY, CDR2 SYGVKD, per germline. V shed 8 bases and J shed 9 bases, with 20 bases lying between them.

V gene TRBV11-2 combines with J gene TRBJ1-1; D ambiguous. Germline V gene sequence: CDR1 SGHAT, CDR2 FQNNGV. The V and J ends lost 5 bases and 7 bases respectively, with 14 bases between them. The CDR3 sequence is 13 residues long. The CDR3 here is CASSPVTAGEAFF. The CDR3 DNA is TGTGCCAGCAGCCCTGTTACAGCGGGTGAAGCTTTCTTT.

This clone has just one count. This chain joins TRBV6-2 or TRBV6-3 and TRBJ1-6; D is unresolved. Trimming took off 5 bases at V and 0 bases at J, with 17 bases between the two ends. Germline lookup yields CDR1 MNHEY and CDR2 SVGEGT. The length of the CDR3 is 18 residues. CDR3 in DNA: TGTGCCAGCAGTACAAGACAAGCCGGAGGCTCCTATAATTCACCCCTCCACTTT. It encodes CASSTRQAGGSYNSPLHF.

J is TRBJ2-2 and V is TRBV7-6; D not resolved. Trimming shortened V by 3 bases and J by 0 bases, and 8 bases separated the two germline ends. The CDR3 sequence is 15 residues long. Germline CDR1 and CDR2: SGHVS and FNYEAQ. The CDR3 is CASSFVQTNTGELFF. The CDR3 coding sequence is TGTGCCAGCAGCTTTGTACAGACGAACACCGGGGAGCTGTTTTTT.

CDR3 sequence (DNA): TGTGCCAGTAGTGAAACCGGGACAGGGGGTTATGGCTACACCTTC. It translates to CASSETGTGGYGYTF. The chain couples TRBV19 to TRBJ1-2, with 11 bases aligning to TRBD1. The CDR3 has 15 amino acids. The germline CDR1 and CDR2 sequences are LNHDA and SQIVND (reference sequence). V shed 5 bases, J shed 5 bases, and the junction held 7 bases outside the gene matches.

This clone was detected once. The rearrangement links TRBV27 to TRBJ2-7; 7 nucleotides agree with TRBD1. J was trimmed by 2 bases and V by 6 bases; bases with no gene match: 7. Germline values: CDR1 MNHEY, CDR2 SMNVEV (reference sequence). The CDR3 is made up of 14 amino acids. The CDR3 reads CASSLRDRAYEQYF. In DNA form, the CDR3 reads TGTGCCAGCAGCCTCCGGGACAGAGCCTACGAGCAGTACTTC.

The chain is built from TRBV28 and TRBJ1-4; tentative D call: TRBD1 (5 bases). V shed 6 bases and J shed 8 bases, with 13 bases lying between them. The V gene's germline CDR1 is MDHEN and CDR2 SYDVKM. The CDR3 length is 13 residues. CDR3 loop: CASREGQEEKLFF. CDR3 DNA sequence: TGTGCCAGCAGGGAGGGGCAAGAGGAAAAACTGTTTTTT. The variable domain in full, with the rest retrieved from reference TRBV28 and TRBJ1-4, is DVKVTQSSRYLVKRTGEKVFLECVQDMDHENMFWYRQDPGLGLRLIYFSYDVKMKEKGDIPEGYSVSREKKERFSLILESASTNQTSMYLCASREGQEEKLFFGSGTQLSVL.

The gene calls are TRBV5-4 and TRBJ2-1; TRBD1 matches at 7 bases. V shed 4 bases and J 4 bases; nucleotides not matched to a gene: 2. This CDR3 contains 13 residues. The germline CDR1 and CDR2 sequences are SGHNT and YYREEE (reference sequence). CDR3 in amino acids: CASSPGQYNEQFF. The CDR3 DNA reads as TGTGCCAGCAGCCCGGGACAGTACAATGAGCAGTTCTTC.

With regard to this clone: The sample carries other DNA sequences with the same CDR3. V usage is TRBV6-1 and J usage is TRBJ1-5, with D possibly matching TRBD1 (6 bases). With 2 bases removed from V and 3 bases from J, the gap between germline ends came to 8 bases. CDR3 length equals 14 residues. Germline V gives CDR1 MNHNS, CDR2 SASEGT. The CDR3 loop is CASSEQGTNQPQHF. The CDR3 DNA sequence: TGTGCCAGCAGTGAACAGGGGACCAATCAGCCCCAGCATTTT.

This chain's CDR3 is CASSSDRWGEQFF. Here the CDR3 DNA reads TGTGCCAGCAGCTCGGACAGATGGGGTGAGCAGTTCTTC. This chain joins TRBV7-3 and TRBJ2-1, with D perhaps TRBD1 (6 bases). The ends were cut back, 4 bases at V and 9 bases at J, with 13 bases in the middle. Germline V gene sequence: CDR1 SGHTA, CDR2 FQGTGA. The CDR3 spans 13 residues.

V and J are TRBV28 and TRBJ2-1, with D possibly TRBD2 on 5 matching bases. CDR1 is MDHEN, CDR2 SYDVKM, per germline. The CDR3 sequence is 14 residues long. The ends were cut back, 7 bases at V and 5 bases at J, with 15 bases in the middle. The DNA for the CDR3 is TGTGCCAGCATCGCCAGTCCTAGCCACAATGAGCAGTTCTTC. Its translation: CASIASPSHNEQFF.

The genes are TRBV2 and TRBJ2-1; 9 positions agree with TRBD2. The CDR3 spans 15 residues. With 6 bases clipped from V and 7 bases from J, the junction kept 10 bases outside the gene matches. Germline V gene sequence: CDR1 SNHLY, CDR2 FYNNEI. The CDR3 DNA reads TGTGCCAGCAGAGAGGGGTGGCTAGCGGGAAATGAGCAGTTCTTC. Amino acids: CASREGWLAGNEQFF. Full variable domain (outside the CDR3, taken from reference TRBV2 and TRBJ2-1): EPEVTQTPSHQVTQMGQEVILRCVPISNHLYFYWYRQILGQKVEFLVSFYNNEISEKSEIFDDQFSVERPDGSNFTLKIRSTKLEDSAMYFCASREGWLAGNEQFFGPGTRLTVL.

The rearrangement links TRBV6-5 to TRBJ2-7; D unresolved. V was clipped by 6 bases and J by 6 bases, with 18 bases between them. The CDR3 is 14 amino acids. Germline values: CDR1 MNHEY, CDR2 SVGAGI. The CDR3 loop is CASSPTRTFPEQYF. The CDR3 nucleotides are TGTGCCAGCAGCCCAACCCGGACGTTTCCCGAGCAGTACTTC.

This chain uses TRBV6-2 or TRBV6-3 with TRBJ2-2; TRBD2 is a possible D gene (6 bases). Germline V gives CDR1 MNHEY, CDR2 SVGEGT. There are 14 residues in the CDR3. Trimming removed 6 bases from V and 2 bases from J, with 10 bases in between. CDR3 protein: CASSLGTNTGELFF. CDR3 DNA sequence: TGTGCCAGCAGCCTCGGGACTAACACCGGGGAGCTGTTTTTT.

The chain uses TRBV7-3 and TRBJ2-5; 8 bases match TRBD1. The CDR3 has 15 amino acids. CDR1 and CDR2 from the germline V gene are SGHTA and FQGTGA. The J segment lost 4 bases and the V segment lost 2 bases, leaving 6 bases of the junction unmatched. The CDR3 sequence is CASSLQTGGIETQYF. Here the CDR3 DNA reads TGTGCCAGCAGCTTACAAACAGGGGGGATAGAGACCCAGTACTTC.